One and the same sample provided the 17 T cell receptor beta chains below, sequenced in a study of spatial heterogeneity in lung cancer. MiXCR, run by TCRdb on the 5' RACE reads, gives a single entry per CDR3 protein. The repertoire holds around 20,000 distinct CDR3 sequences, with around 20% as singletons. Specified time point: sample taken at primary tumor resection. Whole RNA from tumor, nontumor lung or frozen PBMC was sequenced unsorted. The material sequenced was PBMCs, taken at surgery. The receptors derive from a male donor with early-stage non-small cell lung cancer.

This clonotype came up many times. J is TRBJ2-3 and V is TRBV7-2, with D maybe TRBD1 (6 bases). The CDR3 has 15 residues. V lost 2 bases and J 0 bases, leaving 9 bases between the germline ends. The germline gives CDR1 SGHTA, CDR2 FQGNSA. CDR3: CASSLQGISTDTQYF. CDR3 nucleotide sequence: TGTGCCAGCAGCTTACAGGGGATTAGCACAGATACGCAGTATTTT.

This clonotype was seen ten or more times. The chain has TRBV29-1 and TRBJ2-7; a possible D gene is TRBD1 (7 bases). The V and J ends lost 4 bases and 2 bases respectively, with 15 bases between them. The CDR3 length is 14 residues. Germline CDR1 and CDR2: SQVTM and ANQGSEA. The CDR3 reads CSVVGGQSAYEQYF. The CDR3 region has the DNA TGCAGCGTTGTCGGGGGACAGTCCGCCTACGAGCAGTACTTC.

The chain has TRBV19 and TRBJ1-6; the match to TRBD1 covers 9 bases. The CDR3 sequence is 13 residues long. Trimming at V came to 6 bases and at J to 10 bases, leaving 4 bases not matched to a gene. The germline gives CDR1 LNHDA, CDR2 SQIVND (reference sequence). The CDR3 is CASSDTGGSPLHF. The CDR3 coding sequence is TGTGCCAGTAGCGACACAGGGGGCTCACCCCTCCACTTT.

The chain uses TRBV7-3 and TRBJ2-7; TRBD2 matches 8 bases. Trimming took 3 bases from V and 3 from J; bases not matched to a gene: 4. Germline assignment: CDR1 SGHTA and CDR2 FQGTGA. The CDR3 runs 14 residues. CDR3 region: CASSFHSGDYEQYF. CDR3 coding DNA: TGTGCCAGCAGCTTCCATAGCGGGGACTACGAGCAGTACTTC.

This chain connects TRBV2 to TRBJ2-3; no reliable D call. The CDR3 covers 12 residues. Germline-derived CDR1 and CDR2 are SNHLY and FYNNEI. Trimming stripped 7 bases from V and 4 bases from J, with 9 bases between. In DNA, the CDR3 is TGTGCCAGCACGCCCCTCGCAGATACGCAGTATTTT. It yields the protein CASTPLADTQYF.

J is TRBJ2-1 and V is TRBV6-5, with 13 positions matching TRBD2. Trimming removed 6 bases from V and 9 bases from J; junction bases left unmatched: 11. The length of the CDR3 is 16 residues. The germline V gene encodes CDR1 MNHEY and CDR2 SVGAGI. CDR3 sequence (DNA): TGTGCCAGCAGGTCCACTAGCGGGGGGGCAAACACTGAGCAGTTCTTC. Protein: CASRSTSGGANTEQFF.

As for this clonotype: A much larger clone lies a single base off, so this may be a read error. CDR3 region: CASSIRLGLGTDTQYF. CDR3 coding DNA: TGTGCCAGCAGCATCCGATTAGGCCTAGGAACAGATACGCAGTATTTT. The chain has TRBV11-2 and TRBJ2-3; the D is unclear. The germline V gene has CDR1 SGHAT and CDR2 FQNNGV. V was clipped by 5 bases and J by 3 bases, with 18 bases between them. The CDR3 sequence is 16 residues long. The full variable domain, completed using reference TRBV11-2 and TRBJ2-3, is EAGVAQSPRYKIIEKRQSVAFWCNPISGHATLYWYQQILGQGPKLLIQFQNNGVVDDSQLPKDRFSAERLKGVDSTLKIQPAKLEDSAVYLCASSIRLGLGTDTQYFGPGTRLTVL.

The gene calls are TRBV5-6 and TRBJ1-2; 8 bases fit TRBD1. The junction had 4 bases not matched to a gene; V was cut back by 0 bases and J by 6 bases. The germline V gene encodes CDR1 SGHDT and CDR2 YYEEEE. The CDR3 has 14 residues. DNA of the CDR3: TGTGCCAGCAGCTTGGTACAGGGGGTAAATGGCTACACCTTC. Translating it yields CASSLVQGVNGYTF.

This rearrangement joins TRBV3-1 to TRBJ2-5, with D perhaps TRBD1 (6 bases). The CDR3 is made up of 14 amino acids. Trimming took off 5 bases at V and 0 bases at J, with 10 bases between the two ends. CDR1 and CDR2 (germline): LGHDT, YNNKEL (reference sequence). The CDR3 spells CASSGRTDQETQYF. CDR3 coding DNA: TGTGCCAGCAGCGGACGGACAGACCAAGAGACCCAGTACTTC.

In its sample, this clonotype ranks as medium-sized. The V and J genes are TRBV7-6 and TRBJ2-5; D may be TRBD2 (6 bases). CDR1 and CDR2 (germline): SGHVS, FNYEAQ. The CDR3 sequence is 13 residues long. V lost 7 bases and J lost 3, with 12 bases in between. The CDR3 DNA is TGTGCCAGCACCCTAGGGGAGGAAGAGACCCAGTACTTC. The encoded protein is CASTLGEEETQYF.

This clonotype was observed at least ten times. The CDR3 nucleotides read TGTGCCAGCAGCCCAAAAGGCTCCTACGAGCAGTACTTC. Its protein is CASSPKGSYEQYF. This chain connects TRBV7-6 to TRBJ2-7; no firm D call. Germline V gene sequence: CDR1 SGHVS, CDR2 FNYEAQ. The CDR3 consists of 13 residues. The V end lost 5 bases, the J end lost 0 bases, and 8 bases lay between the germline ends.

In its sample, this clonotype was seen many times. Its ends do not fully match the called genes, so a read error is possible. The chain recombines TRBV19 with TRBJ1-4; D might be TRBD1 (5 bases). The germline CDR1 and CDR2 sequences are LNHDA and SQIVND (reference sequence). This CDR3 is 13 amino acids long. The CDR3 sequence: CASSIQTAADLIF. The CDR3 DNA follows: TGTGCCAGTAGTATCCAGACAGCCGCCGATTTGATTTTT.

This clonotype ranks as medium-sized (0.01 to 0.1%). The DNA for the CDR3 is TGCAGTGCTAGGGCCCGGGGAGGGGATGGGACAGATACGCAGTATTTT. Encoded protein: CSARARGGDGTDTQYF. The J gene is TRBJ2-3, the V gene TRBV20-1; 7 positions agree with TRBD2. V shed 3 bases and J 3 bases; nucleotides not matched to a gene: 12. Germline values: CDR1 DFQATT, CDR2 SNEGSKA (reference sequence). The CDR3 is 16 amino acids.

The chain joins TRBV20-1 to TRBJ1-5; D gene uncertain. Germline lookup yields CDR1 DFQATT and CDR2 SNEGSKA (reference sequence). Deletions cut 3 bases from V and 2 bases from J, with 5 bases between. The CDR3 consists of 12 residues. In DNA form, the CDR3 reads TGCAGTGCTAGGGACGGCAATCAGCCCCAGCATTTT. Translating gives CSARDGNQPQHF.

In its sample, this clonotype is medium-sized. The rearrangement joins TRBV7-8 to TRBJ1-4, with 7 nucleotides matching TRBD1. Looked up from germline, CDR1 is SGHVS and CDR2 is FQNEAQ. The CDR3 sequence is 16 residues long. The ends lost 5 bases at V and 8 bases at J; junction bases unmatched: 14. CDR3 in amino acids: CASSPSPAGGEEKLFF. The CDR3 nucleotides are TGTGCCAGCAGCCCATCCCCAGCAGGGGGAGAAGAAAAACTGTTTTTT.

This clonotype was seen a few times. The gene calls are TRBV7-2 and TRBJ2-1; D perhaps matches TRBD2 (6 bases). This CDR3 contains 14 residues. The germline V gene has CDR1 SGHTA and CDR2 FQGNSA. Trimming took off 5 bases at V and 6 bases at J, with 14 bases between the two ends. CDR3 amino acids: CASSPRLVPNEQFF. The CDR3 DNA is TGTGCCAGCAGCCCCCGACTAGTCCCCAATGAGCAGTTCTTC. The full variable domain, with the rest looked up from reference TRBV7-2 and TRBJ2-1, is GAGVSQSPSNKVTEKGKDVELRCDPISGHTALYWYRQSLGQGLEFLIYFQGNSAPDKSGLPSDRFSAERTGGSVSTLTIQRTQQEDSAVYLCASSPRLVPNEQFFGPGTRLTVL.

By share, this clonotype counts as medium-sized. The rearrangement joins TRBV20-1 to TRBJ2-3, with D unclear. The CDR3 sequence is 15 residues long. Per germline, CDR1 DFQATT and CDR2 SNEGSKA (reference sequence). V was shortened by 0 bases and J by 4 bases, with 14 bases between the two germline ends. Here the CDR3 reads CSAREKQLLADTQYF. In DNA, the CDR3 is TGCAGTGCTAGAGAGAAGCAGCTTTTGGCAGATACGCAGTATTTT.